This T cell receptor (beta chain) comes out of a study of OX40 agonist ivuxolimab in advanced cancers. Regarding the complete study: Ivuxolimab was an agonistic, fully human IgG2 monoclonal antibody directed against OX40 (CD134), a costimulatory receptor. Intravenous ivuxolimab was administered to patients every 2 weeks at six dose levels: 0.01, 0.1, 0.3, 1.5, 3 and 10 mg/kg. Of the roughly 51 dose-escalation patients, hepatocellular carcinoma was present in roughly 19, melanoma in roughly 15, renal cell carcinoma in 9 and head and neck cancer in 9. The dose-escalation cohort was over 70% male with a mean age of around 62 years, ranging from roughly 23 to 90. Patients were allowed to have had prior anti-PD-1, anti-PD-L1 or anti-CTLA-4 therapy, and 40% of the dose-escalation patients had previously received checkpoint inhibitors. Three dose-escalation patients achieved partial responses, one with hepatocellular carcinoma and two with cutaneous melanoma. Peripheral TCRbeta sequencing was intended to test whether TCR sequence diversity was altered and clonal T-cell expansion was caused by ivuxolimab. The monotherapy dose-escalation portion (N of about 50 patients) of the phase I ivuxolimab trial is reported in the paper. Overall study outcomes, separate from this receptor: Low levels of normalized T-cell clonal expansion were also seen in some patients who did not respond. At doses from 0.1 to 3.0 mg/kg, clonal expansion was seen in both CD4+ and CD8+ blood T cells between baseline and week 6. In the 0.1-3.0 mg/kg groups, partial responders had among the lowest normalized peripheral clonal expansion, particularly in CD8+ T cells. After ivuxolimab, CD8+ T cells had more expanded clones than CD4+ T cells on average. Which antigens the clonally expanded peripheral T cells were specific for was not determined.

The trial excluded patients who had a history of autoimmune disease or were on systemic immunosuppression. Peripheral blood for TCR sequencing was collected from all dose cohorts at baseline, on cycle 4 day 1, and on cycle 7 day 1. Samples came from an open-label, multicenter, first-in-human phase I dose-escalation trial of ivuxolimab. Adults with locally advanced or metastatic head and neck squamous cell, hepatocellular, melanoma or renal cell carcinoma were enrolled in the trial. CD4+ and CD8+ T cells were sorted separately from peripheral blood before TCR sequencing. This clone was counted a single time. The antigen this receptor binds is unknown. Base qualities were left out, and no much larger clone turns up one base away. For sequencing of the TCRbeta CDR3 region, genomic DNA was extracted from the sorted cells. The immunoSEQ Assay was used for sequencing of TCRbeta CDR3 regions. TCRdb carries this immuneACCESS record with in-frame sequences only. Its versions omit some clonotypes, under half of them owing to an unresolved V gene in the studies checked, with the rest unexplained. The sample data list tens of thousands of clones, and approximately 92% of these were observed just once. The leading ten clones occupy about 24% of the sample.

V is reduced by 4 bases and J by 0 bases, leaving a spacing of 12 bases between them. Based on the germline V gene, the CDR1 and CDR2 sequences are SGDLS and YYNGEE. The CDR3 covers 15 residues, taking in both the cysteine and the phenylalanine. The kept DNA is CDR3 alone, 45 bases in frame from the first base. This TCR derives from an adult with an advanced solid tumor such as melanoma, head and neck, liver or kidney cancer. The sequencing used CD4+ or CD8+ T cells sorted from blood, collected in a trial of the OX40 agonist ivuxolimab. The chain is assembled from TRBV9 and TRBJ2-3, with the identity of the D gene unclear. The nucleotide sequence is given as TGTGCCAGCAGCTCATACCCCGCTAGCACAGATACGCAGTATTTT. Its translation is CASSSYPASTDTQYF. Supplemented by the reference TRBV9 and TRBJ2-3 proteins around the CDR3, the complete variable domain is DSGVTQTPKHLITATGQRVTLRCSPRSGDLSVYWYQQSLDQGLQFLIQYYNGEERAKGNILERFSAQQFPDLHSELNLSSLELGDSALYFCASSSYPASTDTQYFGPGTRLTVL.